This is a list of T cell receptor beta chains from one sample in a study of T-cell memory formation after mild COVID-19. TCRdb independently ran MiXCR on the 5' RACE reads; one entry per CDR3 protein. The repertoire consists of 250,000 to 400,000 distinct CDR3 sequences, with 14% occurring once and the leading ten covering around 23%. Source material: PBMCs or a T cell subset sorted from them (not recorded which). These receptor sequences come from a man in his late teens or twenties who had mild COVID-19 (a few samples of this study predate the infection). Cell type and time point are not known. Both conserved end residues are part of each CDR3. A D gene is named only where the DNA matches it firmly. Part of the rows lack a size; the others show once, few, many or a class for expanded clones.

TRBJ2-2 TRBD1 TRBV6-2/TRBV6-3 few TGTGCCAGCGGCTACGGACAGGATAACACCGGGGAGCTGTTTTTT CASGYGQDNTGELFF
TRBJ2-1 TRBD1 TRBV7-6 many TGTGCCAGCAGCTTAGTCCTCGGGACAGGGTTCTACAATGAGCAGTTCTTC CASSLVLGTGFYNEQFF
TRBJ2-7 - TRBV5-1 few TGCGCCAGCAGCTTGTTGCGTCCGGACGAGCAGTACTTC CASSLLRPDEQYF
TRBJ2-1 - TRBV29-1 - TGCAGCGTTGTAAGTAAGACCAGGAACAATGAGCAGTTCTTC CSVVSKTRNNEQFF
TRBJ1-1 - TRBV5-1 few TGCGCCAGCAGCTTGGCTGGGGTGGTCACTGAAGCTTTCTTT CASSLAGVVTEAFF
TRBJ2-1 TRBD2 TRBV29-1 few TGCAGGGTCATAGCGGGGGGTTACAATGAGCAGTTCTTC CRVIAGGYNEQFF
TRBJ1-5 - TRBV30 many TGTGCCTGGACCAAGGGGAACCGGAATCAGCCCCAGCATTTT CAWTKGNRNQPQHF
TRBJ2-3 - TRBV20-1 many TGCAGTGCTCGGGGCACACATACGCAGTATTTT CSARGTHTQYF
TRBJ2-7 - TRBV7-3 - TGTGCCAGCAGCCCCATGTCGGGGGACGAGCAGTACTTC CASSPMSGDEQYF
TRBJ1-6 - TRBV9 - TGTGCCAGCAGCGTAACAGGATTGGCGCCGGGTAATTCACCCCTCCACTTT CASSVTGLAPGNSPLHF
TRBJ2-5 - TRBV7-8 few TGTGCCAGCAGCAGCAGGTGGGCCCAAGAGACCCAGTACTTC CASSSRWAQETQYF
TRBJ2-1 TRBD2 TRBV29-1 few TGCAGCGCGACAGGGACTAGCGGGGAGAATTGGAATGAGCAGTTCTTC CSATGTSGENWNEQFF
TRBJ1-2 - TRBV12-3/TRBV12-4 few TGTGCCAGCAGTCTCCAGACGGGTGGCTACACCTTC CASSLQTGGYTF
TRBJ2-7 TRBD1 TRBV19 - TGTGCCAGTAACGACTGGGACAGCGGATCCTACGAGCAGTACTTC CASNDWDSGSYEQYF
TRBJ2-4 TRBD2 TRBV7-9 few TGTGCCAGCAGCCCGGGGTGGCTAGCGGGGGGCGAGGCCAAAAACATTCAGTACTTC CASSPGWLAGGEAKNIQYF
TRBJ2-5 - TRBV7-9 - TGTGCCACCAGCCCCACGGGGGGCTCAAAAGAGACCCAGTACTTC CATSPTGGSKETQYF
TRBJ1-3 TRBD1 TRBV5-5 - TGTGCCAGCAGCACCGGGACAGACGGCCGCACCATATATTTT CASSTGTDGRTIYF
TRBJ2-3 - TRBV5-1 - TGCGCCAGCAGCCAGGGCCGAAGACGTTCAGATACGCAGTATTTT CASSQGRRRSDTQYF
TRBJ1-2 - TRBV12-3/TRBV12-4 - TGTGCCAGCAGTCCGAAGGGTAATGCTGGCTACACCTTC CASSPKGNAGYTF
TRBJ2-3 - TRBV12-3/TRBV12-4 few TGTGCCAGCAGCCTATGGGGTGGGGGGACAGATACGCAGTATTTT CASSLWGGGTDTQYF
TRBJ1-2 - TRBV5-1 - TGCGCCAGCAGCTCTGACGGGGACTATGGCTACACCTTC CASSSDGDYGYTF
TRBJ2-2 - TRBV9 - TGTGCCAGCAGCGCAGCTGGACTGCAATCCGGGGAGCTGTTTTTT CASSAAGLQSGELFF
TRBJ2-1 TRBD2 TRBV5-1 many TGCGCCAGCAGCTTCGGGGCTAGCGGGAACAATGAGCAGTTCTTC CASSFGASGNNEQFF